Presented here are 22 T cell receptor beta chains from one specimen sequenced in a study of cytomegalovirus exposure and HLA in healthy donors. Amplification used 60 Vbeta primers and 13 Jbeta primers. Sequencing was performed with immunoSEQ multiplex PCR; in TCRdb, only in-frame clones are kept and a portion is missing. The sample shows approximately 140,000 clones, nearly 80% of them seen only once. The sample was PBMCs. The receptor source for this set is a male donor in good health and CMV-seronegative.

The CDR3 reads CASTPGAGTGELFF. The CDR3 DNA reads as TGTGCCAGCACCCCCGGCGCGGGCACCGGGGAGCTGTTTTTT. The chain employs TRBV7-3 and TRBJ2-2; perhaps TRBD2 as D (5 bases). Germline values: CDR1 SGHTA, CDR2 FQGTGA. V was clipped by 7 bases and J by 4 bases, with 13 bases between them. The CDR3 sequence is 14 residues long.

The V gene is TRBV6-7, the J gene TRBJ2-7; TRBD1 might be the D (6 bases). TRBV6-7 carries the ORF label, with uncertain function. Between the trimmed V and J ends, which lost 11 bases and 0 bases, there was a span of 20 bases. The CDR3 sequence is 15 residues long. DNA for the CDR3: TGTGCCCTAAAATCCGGGACAACTAACTCCTACGAGCAGTACTTC. This codes for CALKSGTTNSYEQYF.

The gene calls are TRBV28 and TRBJ1-2; D is perhaps TRBD1 (6 bases). Trimming cost V 5 bases and J 5 bases, with 9 bases left between them. The CDR3 contains 12 residues. Germline CDR1 MDHEN, CDR2 SYDVKM. The chain's CDR3 is CASSKDRYGYTF. The CDR3, as DNA: TGTGCCAGCAGTAAGGACAGATATGGCTACACCTTC.

The gene calls are TRBV28 and TRBJ2-7; weak D call: TRBD1 (5 bases). The CDR3 runs 14 residues. CDR1 and CDR2 (germline): MDHEN, SYDVKM. Trimming removed 4 bases at V and 4 bases at J, with 14 bases between. The CDR3 loop reads CASSSPTDSYEQYF. The CDR3 DNA reads TGTGCCAGCAGTTCTCCGACAGACTCTTACGAGCAGTACTTC.

The genes are TRBV6-6 and TRBJ2-7; 7 bases align to TRBD2. Per germline, CDR1 MNHNY and CDR2 SVGAGI (reference sequence). The CDR3 runs to 14 residues. The ends lost 10 bases at V and 0 bases at J; junction bases unmatched: 9. This chain's CDR3 is CATLLAPSSYEQYF. The CDR3 coding sequence is TGTGCCACCCTACTAGCGCCTAGCTCCTACGAGCAGTACTTC.

This chain connects TRBV5-1 to TRBJ1-2; D might be TRBD1 (6 bases). V was pared by 1 base and J by 4 bases, with 14 bases between. CDR3 size: 15 residues. Germline V gene sequence: CDR1 SGHRS, CDR2 YFSETQ. The CDR3 spells CASSLTGGSVYGYTF. Written as DNA, the CDR3 is TGCGCCAGCAGCTTGACGGGGGGCTCGGTCTATGGCTACACCTTC.

The rearrangement links TRBV5-6 to TRBJ1-6; TRBD1 matches 10 bases. Germline trimming cut 0 bases from V and 5 bases from J; bases unmatched to any gene: 2. From germline, CDR1 is SGHDT and CDR2 YYEEEE. This CDR3 region has 16 residues. In DNA, the CDR3 is TGTGCCAGCAGCTTGGCGACAGGGGGCAATAATTCACCCCTCCACTTT. This gives the protein CASSLATGGNNSPLHF.

The CDR3 loop reads CASTSNQPQHF. The DNA of the CDR3 is TGCGCCAGCACAAGCAATCAGCCCCAGCATTTT. The J gene is TRBJ1-5, the V gene TRBV23-1; D is unclear. TRBV23-1 is sorted into the ORF group, with uncertain function. This CDR3 region has 11 residues. Trimming left V 7 bases short and J 1 base short, with 2 bases between.

This sequence joins TRBV7-8 and TRBJ1-2; D unresolved. CDR3 length: 14 residues. Germline lookup yields CDR1 SGHVS and CDR2 FQNEAQ. The V end was cut by 5 bases, the J end by 7 bases, with 17 bases between. The DNA for the CDR3 is TGTGCCAGCAGCGGTAGGCTAGACTACAGTGGCTACACCTTC. Residues: CASSGRLDYSGYTF.

This chain joins TRBV18 and TRBJ1-1; D is unclear. Trimming shortened V by 3 bases and J by 2 bases, and 13 bases separated the two germline ends. CDR1 KGHSH and CDR2 LQKENI come from the germline V gene. The CDR3 runs to 15 residues. CDR3 in DNA: TGTGCCAGCTCACCGCTCCCGGGGTCCAACACTGAAGCTTTCTTT. Protein product: CASSPLPGSNTEAFF.

The rearrangement links TRBV6-1 to TRBJ2-5; TRBD2 might be the D (6 bases). Germline V lookup: CDR1 MNHNS, CDR2 SASEGT. The V end lost 4 bases, the J end lost 0 bases, and 15 bases lay between the germline ends. The CDR3 extends over 16 amino acids. This chain's CDR3 is CASSGSSAPYQETQYF. The CDR3 nucleotides read TGTGCCAGCAGTGGGTCTAGCGCGCCGTACCAAGAGACCCAGTACTTC.

V is TRBV7-9 and J is TRBJ2-7, with D uncertain. There are 14 residues in the CDR3. Germline-derived CDR1 and CDR2 are SEHNR and FQNEAQ (reference sequence). V was trimmed by 3 bases and J by 2 bases, leaving 11 bases between them. The CDR3: CASSFRDSPYEQYF. The DNA of the CDR3 is TGTGCCAGCAGCTTTCGAGACTCTCCCTACGAGCAGTACTTC.

This clone was seen a few times. V is TRBV2 and J is TRBJ2-3, with a weak D call TRBD2 (6 bases). This CDR3 region has 14 residues. The V and J ends lost 5 bases and 2 bases respectively, with 11 bases between them. Germline values: CDR1 SNHLY, CDR2 FYNNEI. The CDR3 DNA reads TGTGCCAGCAGTACTAGCTACTCCACAGATACGCAGTATTTT. This encodes CASSTSYSTDTQYF.

The V call is TRBV11-2, the J call TRBJ2-7, with D possibly being TRBD1 (6 bases). Trimming pared 2 bases from V and 2 bases from J, leaving 13 bases between. The CDR3 is made up of 15 amino acids. CDR1 and CDR2 from the germline V gene are SGHAT and FQNNGV. CDR3 DNA sequence: TGTGCCAGCAGCTTATCGACAGGAGCCACCTACGAGCAGTACTTC. The encoded protein is CASSLSTGATYEQYF.

This clone has a handful of counts. The chain couples TRBV4-2 to TRBJ1-5, with TRBD1 matching over 7 bases. Looked up from germline, CDR1 is LGHNA and CDR2 is YNFKEQ. CDR3 length: 17 amino acids. The V and J ends lost 0 bases and 3 bases, in that order; junction bases with no gene match: 8. CDR3 protein: CASSQEGDSTINQPQHF. In DNA form, the CDR3 reads TGTGCCAGCAGCCAAGAAGGGGACAGTACAATCAATCAGCCCCAGCATTTT.

This rearrangement joins TRBV30 to TRBJ2-5; a weak D match, TRBD2 (5 bases). The CDR3 is made up of 15 amino acids. The germline V and J ends were trimmed by 0 bases and 4 bases, with 15 bases remaining between them. From germline, CDR1 is GTSNPN and CDR2 SVGIG (reference sequence). The CDR3 loop reads CAWSVGLPLGETQYF. CDR3 DNA: TGTGCCTGGAGTGTAGGACTCCCCCTAGGAGAGACCCAGTACTTC. Supplemented by reference TRBV30 and TRBJ2-5, the full variable domain reads SQTIHQWPATLVQPVGSPLSLECTVEGTSNPNLYWYRQAAGRGLQLLFYSVGIGQISSEVPQNLSASRPQDRQFILSSKKLLLSDSGFYLCAWSVGLPLGETQYFGPGTRLLVL.

CDR3 region: CASSLRGLAVQETQYF. The CDR3 DNA follows: TGTGCCAGCAGCTTAAGGGGACTAGCTGTACAAGAGACCCAGTACTTC. The genes are TRBV5-6 and TRBJ2-5; 9 bases agree with TRBD2. Trimming cost V 2 bases and J 2 bases; bases outside gene matches: 7. The CDR3 is 16 residues long. Germline V gene sequence: CDR1 SGHDT, CDR2 YYEEEE.

The rearrangement uses TRBV19 and TRBJ1-1, with TRBD1 matching over 9 bases. V was clipped by 8 bases and J by 0 bases; unmatched bases: 13. The length of the CDR3 is 17 residues. Germline-derived CDR1 and CDR2 are LNHDA and SQIVND (reference sequence). The CDR3 region is CASGSGQGYYMNTEAFF. The DNA of the CDR3 is TGTGCCAGTGGGTCCGGACAGGGGTATTACATGAACACTGAAGCTTTCTTT.

This clone was detected a few times. The chain has TRBV28 and TRBJ1-5, with a tentative D call TRBD1 (6 bases). The CDR3 runs to 16 residues. Germline assignment: CDR1 MDHEN and CDR2 SYDVKM. The germline V and J ends were trimmed by 6 bases and 5 bases, with 20 bases remaining between them. CDR3: CASSWGRGRGYQPQHF. The CDR3 DNA follows: TGTGCCAGCAGCTGGGGCCGGGGCAGGGGCTATCAGCCCCAGCATTTT.

The chain is built from TRBV5-8 and TRBJ1-3; no reliable D call. Germline V CDR1 and CDR2: SGHTS, YDEGEE. V was cut by 1 base and J by 0 bases, with 11 bases left in between. This CDR3 spans 16 amino acids. CDR3 protein: CASSLSNSLSGNTIYF. In DNA, the CDR3 is TGTGCCAGCAGCTTGTCGAACAGTCTCTCTGGAAACACCATATATTTT.

The V gene is TRBV28, the J gene TRBJ1-3; D remains ambiguous. The CDR3 length is 14 residues. Trimming pared 6 bases from V and 4 bases from J, leaving 13 bases between. CDR1 MDHEN and CDR2 SYDVKM come from the germline V gene. The CDR3: CASSTSPEGNTIYF. As DNA, the CDR3 is TGTGCCAGCAGCACATCCCCCGAAGGAAACACCATATATTTT.

This clone has just a few counts. The chain combines TRBV10-3 with TRBJ2-7, with D unresolved. The CDR3 has 15 amino acids. Germline V gene lookup returns CDR1 ENHRY and CDR2 SYGVKD. Trimming removed 0 bases at V and 1 base at J, with 10 bases between. For the CDR3, the DNA is TGTGCCATCAGTGAGTCGAACAGCCGTTCCTACGAGCAGTACTTC. As protein: CAISESNSRSYEQYF.